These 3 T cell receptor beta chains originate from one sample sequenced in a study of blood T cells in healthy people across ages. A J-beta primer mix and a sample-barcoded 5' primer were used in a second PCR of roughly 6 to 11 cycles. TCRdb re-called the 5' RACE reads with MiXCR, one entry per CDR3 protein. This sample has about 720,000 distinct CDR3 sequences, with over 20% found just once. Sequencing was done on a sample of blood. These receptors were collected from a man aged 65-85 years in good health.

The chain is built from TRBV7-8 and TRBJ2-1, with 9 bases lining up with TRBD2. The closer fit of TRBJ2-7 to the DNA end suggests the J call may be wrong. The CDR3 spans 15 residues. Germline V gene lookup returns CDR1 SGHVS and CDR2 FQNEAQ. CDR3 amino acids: CASSSREGRTYEQYF. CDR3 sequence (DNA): TGTGCCAGCAGCTCGCGGGAGGGCCGAACTTACGAGCAGTACTTC.

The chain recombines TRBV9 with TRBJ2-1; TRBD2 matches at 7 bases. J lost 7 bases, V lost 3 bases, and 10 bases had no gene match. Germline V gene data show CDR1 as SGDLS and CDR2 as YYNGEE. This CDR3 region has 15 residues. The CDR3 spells CASSAGGTKTNEQFF. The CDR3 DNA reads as TGTGCCAGCAGCGCCGGGGGGACTAAAACAAATGAGCAGTTCTTC.

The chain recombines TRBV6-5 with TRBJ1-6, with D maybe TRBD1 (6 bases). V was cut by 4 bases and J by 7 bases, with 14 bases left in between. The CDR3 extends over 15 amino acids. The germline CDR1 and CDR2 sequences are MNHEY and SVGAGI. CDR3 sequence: CASSFAQGGNSPLHF. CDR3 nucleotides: TGTGCCAGCAGTTTCGCACAGGGCGGGAATTCACCCCTCCACTTT.